The present T cell receptor beta chain was sequenced within a study of CD8+ T cells in alopecia areata. Overall study: Treated individuals took tofacitinib by mouth, 5 to 10 mg twice daily.

It was cDNA, reverse transcribed from extracted RNA, that served as the sequencing template. Profiling relied on immunoSEQ multiplex PCR, and the TCRdb table lists in-frame clones only, not all of them. The sample holds roughly 210,000 clones, about 40% seen once. Details on this clone: Antigen: not known.

Study-wide results and limits: Researchers say the link of baseline CD8+ expansion to response remains uncertain, with one nonresponder. Tofacitinib yielded significantly lower scalp clonality and fewer expanded CD8+ clones among the top 100. While patients received tofacitinib, many expanded lesional clones remained present in scalp and blood.

The CDR3 is 17 residues long. Germline loops: CDR1 SGHRS, CDR2 YFSETQ. V lost 0 bases and J 0 bases, leaving 10 bases between the germline ends. Treatment here: oral pan-JAK inhibitor, 5-10 mg twice daily. This TCR was sampled from a human donor with alopecia areata. The input for sequencing was CD4+ T cells sorted from blood, taken around week 37, from a patient treated with tofacitinib. The chain is built from TRBV5-1 and TRBJ2-6; D is perhaps TRBD1 (5 bases). The CDR3 coding sequence is TGCGCCAGCAGCTTGGGGAACAGGAACTCTGGGGCCAACGTCCTGACTTTC. Its translation is CASSLGNRNSGANVLTF.